This record looks at one TCR beta chain sequence and its context. As yet, its antigen is unknown. The authors generated TCR beta cDNA through 5'RACE template switching with UMIs. From the 5' RACE reads, TCRdb lists one entry per CDR3 protein and no DNA. The specimen's table records 450,000 to 600,000 distinct CDR3 sequences. This CDR3 comprises 15 residues. The germline CDR1 and CDR2 sequences are DFQATT and SNEGSKA (reference sequence). The data belong to a study of T cells expressing NK-cell markers. Turning to the study itself: Beta-chain profiling covered CD3+CD56+NKG2C+, CD3+CD56+NKG2C- and CD3+CD56-NKG2C+ sorted subsets. With respect to HCMV, seven of the eight sequenced donors were seropositive, and one was seronegative. The study, taken as a whole, reports: Dominant NKG2C+ clonotypes made up about 1.0-7.5% of CD8+ T cells in 5 or 6 donors.

This chain joins TRBV20-1 and TRBJ2-4; no DNA is available, so the TRBD2 call from TCRdb remains unchecked. This TCR was sampled from a man aged 18-30 years in good health. The specimen sequenced was blood T cells: a sorted CD56 or NKG2C T cell subset, CD4+ or CD8+ T cells, or bulk PBMC T cells (not recorded which). The CDR3 protein is CSANGLILAKNIQYF.